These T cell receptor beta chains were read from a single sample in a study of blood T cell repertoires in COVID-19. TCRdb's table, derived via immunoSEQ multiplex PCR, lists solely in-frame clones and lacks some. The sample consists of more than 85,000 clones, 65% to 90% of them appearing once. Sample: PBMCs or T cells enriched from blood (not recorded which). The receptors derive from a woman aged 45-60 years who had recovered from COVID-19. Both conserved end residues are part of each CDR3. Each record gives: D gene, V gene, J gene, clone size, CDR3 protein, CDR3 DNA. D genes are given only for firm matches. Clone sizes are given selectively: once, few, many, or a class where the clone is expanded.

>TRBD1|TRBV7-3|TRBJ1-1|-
CASSQAGGNTEAFF
TGTGCCAGCAGCCAGGCAGGGGGGAACACTGAAGCTTTCTTT
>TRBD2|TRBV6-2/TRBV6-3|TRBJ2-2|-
CASSSLWEGLESGELFF
TGTGCCAGCAGTTCCCTTTGGGAGGGACTAGAGTCCGGGGAGCTGTTTTTT
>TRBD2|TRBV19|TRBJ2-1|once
CASRDFRASGGTAEQFF
TGTGCCAGCCGCGACTTCCGGGCTAGCGGGGGGACGGCTGAGCAGTTCTTC
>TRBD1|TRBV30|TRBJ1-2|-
CAWSYGTVTYGYTF
TGTGCCTGGAGTTACGGGACAGTAACCTATGGCTACACCTTC
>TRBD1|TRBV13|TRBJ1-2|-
CASSGSTGYGYTF
TGTGCCAGCAGCGGATCGACAGGGTATGGCTACACCTTC
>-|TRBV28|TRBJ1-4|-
CASSLRREEKLFF
TGTGCCAGCAGTTTACGCCGGGAAGAAAAACTGTTTTTT
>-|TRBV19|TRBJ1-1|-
CASTPNLNTEAFF
TGTGCCAGTACCCCTAACTTGAACACTGAAGCTTTCTTT
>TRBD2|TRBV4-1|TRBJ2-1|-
CASSTSGGGNEQFF
TGCGCCAGCAGCACAAGCGGGGGAGGCAATGAGCAGTTCTTC
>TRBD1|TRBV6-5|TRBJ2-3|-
CASSQTGTGTDTQYF
TGTGCCAGCAGCCAGACCGGGACAGGGACAGATACGCAGTATTTT
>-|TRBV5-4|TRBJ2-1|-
CASSSPGSKGNEQFF
TGTGCCAGCAGCTCCCCGGGATCCAAGGGCAATGAGCAGTTCTTC
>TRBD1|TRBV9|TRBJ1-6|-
CASSVGQGASPLHF
TGTGCCAGCAGCGTAGGACAGGGAGCTTCACCCCTCCACTTT
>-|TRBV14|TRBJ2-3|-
CASSQERFHHTDTQYF
TGTGCCAGCAGCCAAGAACGGTTTCACCACACAGATACGCAGTATTTT
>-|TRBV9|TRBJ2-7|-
CASSVDAGPYEQYF
TGTGCCAGCAGCGTAGATGCAGGGCCCTACGAGCAGTACTTC
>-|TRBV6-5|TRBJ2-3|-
CASSYRGNRYTDTQYF
TGTGCCAGCAGTTACAGGGGAAATCGATACACAGATACGCAGTATTTT
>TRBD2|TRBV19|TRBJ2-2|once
CASSMQLALNTGELFF
TGTGCCAGTAGTATGCAACTAGCGCTAAACACCGGGGAGCTGTTTTTT
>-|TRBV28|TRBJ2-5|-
CASRTGNQETQYF
TGTGCCAGCAGGACCGGGAACCAAGAGACCCAGTACTTC
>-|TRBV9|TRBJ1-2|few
CASSPQAGFAYTF
TGTGCCAGCAGCCCGCAGGCTGGCTTCGCTTACACCTTC
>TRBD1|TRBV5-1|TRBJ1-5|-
CASSLGGQLYQPQHF
TGCGCCAGCAGCTTGGGGGGACAGTTATATCAGCCCCAGCATTTT
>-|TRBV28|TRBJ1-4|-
CASRGRTNEKLFF
TGTGCCAGCAGGGGGCGAACTAATGAAAAACTGTTTTTT
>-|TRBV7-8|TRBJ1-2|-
CASSRERTPSRGYTF
TGTGCCAGCAGCCGAGAAAGGACACCTTCGAGGGGCTACACCTTC
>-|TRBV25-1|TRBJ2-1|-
CASSEYGEQFF
TGTGCCAGCAGTGAATACGGTGAGCAGTTCTTC
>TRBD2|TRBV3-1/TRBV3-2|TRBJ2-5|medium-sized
CASSVLTSGETQYF
TGTGCCAGCAGCGTCTTGACTAGCGGAGAGACCCAGTACTTC
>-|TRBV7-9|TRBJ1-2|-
CASSFSDHYGYTF
TGTGCCAGCAGCTTCAGCGATCACTATGGCTACACCTTC
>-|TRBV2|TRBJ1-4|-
CASSAQGATNEKLFF
TGTGCCAGCAGTGCACAGGGAGCAACTAATGAAAAACTGTTTTTT
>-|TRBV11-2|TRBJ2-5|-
CASSFGLTKETQYF
TGTGCCAGCAGCTTCGGACTGACTAAAGAGACCCAGTACTTC
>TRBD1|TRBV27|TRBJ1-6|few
CASRQGEGNSPLHF
TGTGCCAGCCGACAGGGGGAGGGAAATTCACCCCTCCACTTT
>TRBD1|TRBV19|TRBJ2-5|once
CATRRQGAGYETQYF
TGTGCCACTAGAAGACAGGGGGCGGGTTATGAGACCCAGTACTTC
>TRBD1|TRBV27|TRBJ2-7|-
CASSLGTGFGEQYF
TGTGCCAGCAGTCTAGGGACAGGGTTTGGCGAGCAGTACTTC
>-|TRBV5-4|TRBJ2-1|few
CASSFGGRSYNEQFF
TGTGCCAGCAGCTTTGGCGGGCGCTCCTACAATGAGCAGTTCTTC
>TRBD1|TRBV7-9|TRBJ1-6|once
CASTIGQGNSPLHF
TGTGCCAGCACCATAGGACAGGGGAATTCACCCCTCCACTTT
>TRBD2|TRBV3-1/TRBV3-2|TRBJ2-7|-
CASSLSRGGGYEQYF
TGTGCCAGCAGCCTCTCGCGGGGGGGCGGGTACGAGCAGTACTTC
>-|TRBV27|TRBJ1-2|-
CASSLSSRGRIPLGGYTF
TGTGCCAGCAGTTTATCCTCGCGGGGCCGGATCCCCCTCGGGGGCTACACCTTC
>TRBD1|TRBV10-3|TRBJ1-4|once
CAISESQGELFF
TGTGCCATCAGTGAGTCACAGGGGGAACTGTTTTTT
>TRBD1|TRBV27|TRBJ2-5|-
CASSTTLRGLGETQYF
TGTGCCAGCAGTACCACCCTCAGGGGGCTGGGGGAGACCCAGTACTTC
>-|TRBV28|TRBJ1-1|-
CASRPGHLVGGTEAFF
TGTGCCAGCAGACCGGGACATTTAGTAGGAGGCACTGAAGCTTTCTTT
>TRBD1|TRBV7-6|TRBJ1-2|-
CASSLYYGTAELNYGYTF
TGTGCCAGCAGCTTGTATTACGGGACAGCCGAACTTAACTATGGCTACACCTTC
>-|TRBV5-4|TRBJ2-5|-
CASSFQAQETQYF
TGTGCCAGCAGCTTTCAGGCACAAGAGACCCAGTACTTC
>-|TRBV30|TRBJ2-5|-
CAWGRTVQETQYF
TGTGCCTGGGGTAGGACAGTACAAGAGACCCAGTACTTC
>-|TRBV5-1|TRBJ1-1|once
CASSLGERAFF
TGCGCCAGCAGCTTGGGAGAGAGAGCTTTCTTT